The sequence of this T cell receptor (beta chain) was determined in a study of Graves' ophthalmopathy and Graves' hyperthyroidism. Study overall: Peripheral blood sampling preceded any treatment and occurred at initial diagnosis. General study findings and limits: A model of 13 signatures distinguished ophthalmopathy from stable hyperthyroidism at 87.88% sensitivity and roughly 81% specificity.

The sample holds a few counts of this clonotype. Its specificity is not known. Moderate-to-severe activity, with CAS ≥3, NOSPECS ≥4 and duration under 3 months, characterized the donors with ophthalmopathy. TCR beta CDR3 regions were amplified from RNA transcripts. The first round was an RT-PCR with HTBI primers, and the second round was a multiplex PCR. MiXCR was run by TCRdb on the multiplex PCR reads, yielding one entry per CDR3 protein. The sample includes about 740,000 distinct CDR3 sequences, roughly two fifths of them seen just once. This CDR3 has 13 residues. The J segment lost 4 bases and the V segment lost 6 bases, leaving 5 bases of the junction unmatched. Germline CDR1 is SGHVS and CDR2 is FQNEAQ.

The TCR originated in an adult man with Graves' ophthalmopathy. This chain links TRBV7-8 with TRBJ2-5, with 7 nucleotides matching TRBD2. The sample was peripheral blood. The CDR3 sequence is CASSAGVGETQYF. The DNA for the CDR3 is TGTGCCAGCAGTGCGGGGGTAGGAGAGACCCAGTACTTC.